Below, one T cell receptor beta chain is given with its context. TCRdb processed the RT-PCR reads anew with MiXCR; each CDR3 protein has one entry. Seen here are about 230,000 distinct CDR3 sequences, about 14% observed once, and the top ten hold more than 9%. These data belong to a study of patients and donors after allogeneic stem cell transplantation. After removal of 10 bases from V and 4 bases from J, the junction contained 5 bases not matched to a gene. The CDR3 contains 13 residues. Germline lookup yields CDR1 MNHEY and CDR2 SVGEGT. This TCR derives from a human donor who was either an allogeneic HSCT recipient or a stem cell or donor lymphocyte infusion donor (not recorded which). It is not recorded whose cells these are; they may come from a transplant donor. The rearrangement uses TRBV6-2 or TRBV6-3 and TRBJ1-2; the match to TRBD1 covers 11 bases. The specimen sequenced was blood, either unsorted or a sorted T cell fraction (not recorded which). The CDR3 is CATRTGGSYGYTF. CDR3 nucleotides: TGTGCCACACGGACAGGGGGCAGCTATGGCTACACCTTC.